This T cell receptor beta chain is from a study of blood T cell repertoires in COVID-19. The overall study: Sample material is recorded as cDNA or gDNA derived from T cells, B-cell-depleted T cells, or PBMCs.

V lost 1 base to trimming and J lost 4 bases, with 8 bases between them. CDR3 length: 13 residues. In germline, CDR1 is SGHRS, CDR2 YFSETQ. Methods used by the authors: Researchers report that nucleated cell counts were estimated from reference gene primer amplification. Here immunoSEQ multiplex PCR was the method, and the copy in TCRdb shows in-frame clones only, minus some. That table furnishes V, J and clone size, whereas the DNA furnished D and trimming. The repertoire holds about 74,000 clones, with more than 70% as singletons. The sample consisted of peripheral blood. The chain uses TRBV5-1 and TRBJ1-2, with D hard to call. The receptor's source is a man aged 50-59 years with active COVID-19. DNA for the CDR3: TGCGCCAGCAGCTTGTCGGGGAGCTATGGCTACACCTTC. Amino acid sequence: CASSLSGSYGYTF.